What follows are 13 T cell receptor beta chains derived from one specimen sequenced in a study of cytomegalovirus exposure and HLA in healthy donors. 13 Jbeta primers and 60 Vbeta primers were used for the PCR. Some clones are missing from TCRdb's copy, which holds only in-frame ones; the method was immunoSEQ multiplex PCR. The top ten hold approximately 1.9% of the sample, which has about 220,000 clones, about 70% seen once. What was sequenced was PBMCs. All receptors come from a woman aged 25 to 39 in good health and CMV-seronegative.

The chain employs TRBV30 and TRBJ1-5; D uncertain. Trimming stripped 1 base from V and 4 bases from J, with 11 bases between. CDR1 and CDR2 from the germline V gene are GTSNPN and SVGIG (reference sequence). The CDR3 totals 14 residues. In nucleotides, the CDR3 is TGTGCCTGGAGTGGAACAGAAATTAATCAGCCCCAGCATTTT. It is translated as CAWSGTEINQPQHF.

The rearrangement joins TRBV28 to TRBJ2-5; no firm D call. Germline V lookup: CDR1 MDHEN, CDR2 SYDVKM. With 4 bases removed from V and 5 bases from J, the gap between germline ends came to 8 bases. This CDR3 has 12 residues. This CDR3 is CASSSQRETQYF. The CDR3 DNA sequence: TGTGCCAGCAGTTCCCAGAGGGAGACCCAGTACTTC.

This chain uses TRBV5-4 with TRBJ2-2, with 7 bases lining up with TRBD2. Per the germline V gene, CDR1 is SGHNT and CDR2 is YYREEE (reference sequence). There are 15 residues in the CDR3. V was clipped by 4 bases and J by 5 bases; unmatched bases: 8. The CDR3 region has the DNA TGTGCCAGCAGCGCACTGAGTAGCGGGACCGGGGAGCTGTTTTTT. This gives the protein CASSALSSGTGELFF.

In its sample, this clone was seen a few times. The V gene is TRBV6-5, the J gene TRBJ1-5, with D maybe TRBD1 (6 bases). CDR1 and CDR2 (germline): MNHEY, SVGAGI. V was trimmed by 2 bases and J by 5 bases, leaving 13 bases between them. This CDR3 has 15 residues. The CDR3 is CASSYDWGGDQPQHF. The CDR3 DNA reads TGTGCCAGCAGTTACGACTGGGGGGGCGATCAGCCCCAGCATTTT.

The chain uses TRBV30 and TRBJ2-7; D ambiguous. Germline CDR1 GTSNPN, CDR2 SVGIG (reference sequence). V was clipped by 0 bases and J by 3 bases, with 6 bases between them. The CDR3 covers 12 residues. CDR3 nucleotide sequence: TGTGCCTGGAGTGTAAACGGCTACGAGCAGTACTTC. Protein: CAWSVNGYEQYF.

This clone showed up just once. The V call is TRBV6-1, the J call TRBJ2-1; 10 bases agree with TRBD2. Trimming removed 8 bases from V and 4 bases from J; junction bases left unmatched: 5. Germline lookup yields CDR1 MNHNS and CDR2 SASEGT. The CDR3 contains 14 residues. The CDR3 loop is CASLKTSGYNEQFF. As DNA, the CDR3 is TGTGCCAGCCTTAAGACTAGCGGGTACAATGAGCAGTTCTTC.

The CDR3 bases are TGTGCCAGCAGCGTAGGACTAGCGGGGCTTTACAATGAGCAGTTCTTC. Translated, it gives CASSVGLAGLYNEQFF. This sequence joins TRBV9 and TRBJ2-1; TRBD2 matches at 11 bases. With V trimmed by 0 bases and J by 4 bases, 3 bases remained unmatched. Germline V gives CDR1 SGDLS, CDR2 YYNGEE. The CDR3 totals 16 residues.

The CDR3 DNA is TGTGCCAGCAGGAACTCTGGACTTGGAAACACCATATATTTT. This encodes CASRNSGLGNTIYF. This chain joins TRBV6-1 and TRBJ1-3; D ambiguous. Trimming stripped 6 bases from V and 3 bases from J, with 12 bases between. The CDR3 extends over 14 amino acids. Germline CDR1 and CDR2: MNHNS and SASEGT.

This clone was observed a few times. At one boundary the junction diverges from the germline segment, which might be a read error. The gene calls are TRBV2 and TRBJ1-6; TRBD1 aligns across 8 bases. Germline V gene data show CDR1 as SNHLY and CDR2 as FYNNEI. CDR3 length: 15 amino acids. The CDR3 loop is CASRTGSSYTSPLHF. CDR3 coding DNA: TGTGCCAGCCGGACAGGGAGCTCCTATACTTCACCCCTCCACTTT.

This rearrangement joins TRBV5-8 to TRBJ1-1, with unresolved D. The CDR3 totals 15 residues. The V end lost 1 base, the J end lost 1 base, and 11 bases lay between the germline ends. CDR1 and CDR2 from the germline V gene are SGHTS and YDEGEE. CDR3 sequence reads: CASSLYPRGNTEAFF. CDR3 DNA: TGTGCCAGCAGCTTGTATCCGCGGGGGAACACTGAAGCTTTCTTT. Full variable domain (missing parts from reference TRBV5-8 and TRBJ1-1): EAGVTQSPTHLIKTRGQQATLRCSPISGHTSVYWYQQALGLGLQFLLWYDEGEERNRGNFPPRFSGRQFPNYSSELNVNALELEDSALYLCASSLYPRGNTEAFFGQGTRLTVV.

The J gene is TRBJ1-6, the V gene TRBV11-3; D ambiguous. Germline V gives CDR1 SGHNT, CDR2 YENEEA. V was pared by 2 bases and J by 7 bases, with 6 bases between. CDR3 length: 13 amino acids. The CDR3 here is CASSLMRNSPLHF. The CDR3 nucleotides are TGTGCCAGCAGCTTAATGCGGAATTCACCCCTCCACTTT.

This clone was observed a handful of times. The V gene is TRBV5-8, the J gene TRBJ1-2, with 7 bases that match TRBD1. The CDR3 runs 16 residues. Germline trimming cut 2 bases from V and 4 bases from J; bases unmatched to any gene: 11. Germline CDR1 SGHTS, CDR2 YDEGEE. This CDR3 is CASSFLKTGTGYGYTF. The CDR3 nucleotides read TGTGCCAGCAGCTTCCTGAAGACAGGGACTGGCTATGGCTACACCTTC.

This clone was seen more than once but under ten times. The J gene is TRBJ2-1, the V gene TRBV19; D is possibly TRBD2 (6 bases). Deletions cut 5 bases from V and 4 bases from J, with 9 bases between. CDR1 is LNHDA and CDR2 is SQIVND in the germline V gene (reference sequence). The CDR3 covers 13 residues. CDR3 coding DNA: TGTGCCAGTAGTCCGGGACTTTACAATGAGCAGTTCTTC. It is translated as CASSPGLYNEQFF.